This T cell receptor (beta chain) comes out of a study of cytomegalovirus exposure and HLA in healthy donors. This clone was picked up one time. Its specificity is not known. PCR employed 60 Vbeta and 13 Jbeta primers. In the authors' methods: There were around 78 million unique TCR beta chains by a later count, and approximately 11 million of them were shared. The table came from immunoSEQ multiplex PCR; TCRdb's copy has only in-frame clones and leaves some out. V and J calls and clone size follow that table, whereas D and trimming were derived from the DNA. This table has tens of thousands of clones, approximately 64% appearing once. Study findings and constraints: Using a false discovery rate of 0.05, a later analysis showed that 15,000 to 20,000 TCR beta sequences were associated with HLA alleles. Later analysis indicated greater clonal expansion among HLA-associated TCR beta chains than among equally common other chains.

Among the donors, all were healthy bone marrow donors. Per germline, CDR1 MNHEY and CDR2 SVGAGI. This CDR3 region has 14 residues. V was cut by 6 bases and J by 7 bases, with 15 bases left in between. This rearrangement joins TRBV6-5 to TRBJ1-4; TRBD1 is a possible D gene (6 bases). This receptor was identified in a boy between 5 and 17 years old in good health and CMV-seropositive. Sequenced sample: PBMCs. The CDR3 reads CASRETGPSEKLFF. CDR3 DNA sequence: TGTGCCAGCAGAGAAACAGGGCCTTCTGAAAAACTGTTTTTT.